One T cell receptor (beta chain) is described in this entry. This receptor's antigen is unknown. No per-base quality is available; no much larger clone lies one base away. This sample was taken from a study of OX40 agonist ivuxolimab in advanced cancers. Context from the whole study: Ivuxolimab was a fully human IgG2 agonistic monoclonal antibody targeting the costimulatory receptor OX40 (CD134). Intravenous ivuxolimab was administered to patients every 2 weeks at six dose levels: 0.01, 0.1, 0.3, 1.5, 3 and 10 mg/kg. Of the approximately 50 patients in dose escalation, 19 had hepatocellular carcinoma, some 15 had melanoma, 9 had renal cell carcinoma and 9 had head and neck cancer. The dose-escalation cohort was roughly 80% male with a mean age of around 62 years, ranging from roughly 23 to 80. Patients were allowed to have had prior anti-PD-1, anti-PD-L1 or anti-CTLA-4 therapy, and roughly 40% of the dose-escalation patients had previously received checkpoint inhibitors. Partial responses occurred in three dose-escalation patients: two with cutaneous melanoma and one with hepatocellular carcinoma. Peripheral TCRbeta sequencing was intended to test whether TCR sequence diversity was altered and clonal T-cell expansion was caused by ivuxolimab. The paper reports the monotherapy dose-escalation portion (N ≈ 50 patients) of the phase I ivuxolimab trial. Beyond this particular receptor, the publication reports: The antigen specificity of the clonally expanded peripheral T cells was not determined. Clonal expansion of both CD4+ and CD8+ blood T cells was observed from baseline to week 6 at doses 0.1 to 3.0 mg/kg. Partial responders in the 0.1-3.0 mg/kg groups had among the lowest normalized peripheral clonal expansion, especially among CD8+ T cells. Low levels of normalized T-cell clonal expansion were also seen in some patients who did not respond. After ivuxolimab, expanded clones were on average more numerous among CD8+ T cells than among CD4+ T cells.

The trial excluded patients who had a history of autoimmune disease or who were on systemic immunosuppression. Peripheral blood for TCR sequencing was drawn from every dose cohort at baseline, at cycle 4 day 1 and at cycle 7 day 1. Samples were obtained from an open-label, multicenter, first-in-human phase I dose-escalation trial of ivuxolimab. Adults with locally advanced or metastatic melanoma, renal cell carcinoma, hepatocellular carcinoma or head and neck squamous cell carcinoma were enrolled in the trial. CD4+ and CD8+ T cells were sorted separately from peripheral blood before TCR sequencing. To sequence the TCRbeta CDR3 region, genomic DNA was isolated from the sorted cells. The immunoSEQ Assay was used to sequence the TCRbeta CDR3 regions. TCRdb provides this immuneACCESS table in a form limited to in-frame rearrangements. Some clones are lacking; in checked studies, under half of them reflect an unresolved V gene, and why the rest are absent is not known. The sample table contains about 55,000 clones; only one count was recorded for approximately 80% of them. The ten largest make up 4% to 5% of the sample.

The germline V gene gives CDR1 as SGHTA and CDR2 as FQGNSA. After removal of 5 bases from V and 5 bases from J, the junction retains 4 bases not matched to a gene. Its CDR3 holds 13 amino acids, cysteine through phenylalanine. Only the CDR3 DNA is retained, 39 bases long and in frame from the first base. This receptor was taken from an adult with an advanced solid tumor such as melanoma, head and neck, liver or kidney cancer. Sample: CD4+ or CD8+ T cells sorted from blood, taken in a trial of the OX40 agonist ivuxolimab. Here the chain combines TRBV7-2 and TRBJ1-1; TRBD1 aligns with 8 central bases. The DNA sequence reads TGTGCCAGCAGCCGCGACAGGGGAACTGAAGCTTTCTTT. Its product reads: CASSRDRGTEAFF. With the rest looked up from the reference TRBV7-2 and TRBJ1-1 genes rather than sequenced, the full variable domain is GAGVSQSPSNKVTEKGKDVELRCDPISGHTALYWYRQSLGQGLEFLIYFQGNSAPDKSGLPSDRFSAERTGGSVSTLTIQRTQQEDSAVYLCASSRDRGTEAFFGQGTRLTVV.